The 5 T cell receptor beta chains listed next were all sequenced from one sample in a study of neurological immune-mediated disorders. Each CDR3 protein gets one entry after TCRdb re-called the 5' RACE reads with MiXCR. The sample lists about 31,000 distinct CDR3 sequences, around 4% occurring once. Sequencing was carried out using CD4+ T cells from blood. These receptor sequences come from a woman between 40 and 50 years old in good health.

This clonotype was counted many times. The chain links TRBV20-1 to TRBJ2-5, with 7 bases lining up with TRBD1. Germline CDR1 is DFQATT and CDR2 is SNEGSKA (reference sequence). J lost 0 bases, V lost 5 bases, and 18 bases had no gene match. The CDR3 runs to 18 residues. CDR3 sequence: CSALPRLRDREYQETQYF. In DNA, the CDR3 is TGCAGTGCTTTGCCCCGCCTTAGGGACAGAGAGTACCAAGAGACCCAGTACTTC.

This clonotype has at least ten counts. The chain couples TRBV20-1 to TRBJ2-1, with a weak D call TRBD1 (6 bases). Germline V CDR1 and CDR2: DFQATT, SNEGSKA (reference sequence). The CDR3 runs 14 residues. CDR3 loop: CSLVRGTPYNEQFF. The CDR3 DNA is TGCAGCCTAGTTAGGGGGACCCCATACAATGAGCAGTTCTTC.

This clonotype was seen ten or more times. The chain joins TRBV4-1 to TRBJ2-2; maybe TRBD1 (6 bases). This CDR3 is built from 15 residues. In germline, CDR1 is MGHRA, CDR2 YSYEKL. The V end lost 0 bases, the J end lost 6 bases, and 11 bases lay between the germline ends. The CDR3 region is CASSQDVSGAGELFF. DNA for the CDR3: TGCGCCAGCAGCCAAGATGTCTCAGGGGCCGGGGAGCTGTTTTTT.

At least ten counts were recorded for this clonotype. The CDR3: CASGRGLQGHVAENYGYTF. CDR3 coding DNA: TGCGCCAGCGGGCGGGGGTTACAGGGACACGTCGCGGAGAACTATGGCTACACCTTC. J is TRBJ1-2 and V is TRBV5-1; D perhaps matches TRBD1 (6 bases). The CDR3 totals 19 residues. Germline V gene lookup returns CDR1 SGHRS and CDR2 YFSETQ. V was trimmed by 7 bases and J by 2 bases, leaving 30 bases between them.

In this sample, this clonotype turned up many times. The chain is built from TRBV6-2 or TRBV6-3 and TRBJ2-6; D assignment may be TRBD1 or TRBD2 (6 bases each). Trimming pared 8 bases from V and 0 bases from J, leaving 17 bases between. The germline CDR1 and CDR2 sequences are MNHEY and SVGEGT. CDR3 size: 17 residues. For the CDR3, the DNA is TGTGCCAGCGGAGGGGGGTTTATAGACTCTGGGGCCAACGTCCTGACTTTC. Protein sequence: CASGGGFIDSGANVLTF.